The sequence of this TCR beta chain was determined in a study of shared clonotypes between healthy human individuals. As defined, naive CD8 cells were CD45RO-negative and positively selected for CCR7, with terminally differentiated effector memory CD45RA+ cells excluded. Libraries were prepared by immunoSEQ multiplex PCR; TCRdb keeps only in-frame clonotypes and omits some of them. The sample lists millions of clones, around 96% seen once, with roughly 1% in the top ten. Source material: naive CD8+ T cells sorted from blood. This clonotype was sampled from a man between 18 and 35 years old in good health.

The CDR3 region is CASSPSGSSGNTIYF. DNA for the CDR3: TGTGCCAGCAGCCCCTCCGGGAGCTCTGGAAACACCATATATTTT. The gene calls are TRBV9 and TRBJ1-3; D gene unclear. Deletions cut 4 bases from V and 0 bases from J, with 11 bases between. CDR1 is SGDLS and CDR2 is YYNGEE in the germline V gene. The CDR3 runs 15 residues.